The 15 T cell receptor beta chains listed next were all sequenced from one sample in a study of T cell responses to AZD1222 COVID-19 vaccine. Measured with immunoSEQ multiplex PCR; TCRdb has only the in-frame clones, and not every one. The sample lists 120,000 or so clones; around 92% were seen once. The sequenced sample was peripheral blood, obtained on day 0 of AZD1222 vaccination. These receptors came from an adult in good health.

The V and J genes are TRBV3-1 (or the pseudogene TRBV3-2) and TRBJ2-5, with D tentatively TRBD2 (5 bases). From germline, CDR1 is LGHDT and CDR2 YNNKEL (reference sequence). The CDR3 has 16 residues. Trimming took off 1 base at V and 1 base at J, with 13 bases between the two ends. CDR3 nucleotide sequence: TGTGCCAGCAGCCAAGTAAGGGAGTGGGTCCAAGAGACCCAGTACTTC. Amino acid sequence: CASSQVREWVQETQYF.

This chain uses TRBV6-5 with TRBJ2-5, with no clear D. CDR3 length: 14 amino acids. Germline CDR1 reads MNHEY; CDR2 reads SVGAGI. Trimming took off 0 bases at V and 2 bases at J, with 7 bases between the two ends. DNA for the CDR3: TGTGCCAGCAGTTACTCGCTAGTACAAGAGACCCAGTACTTC. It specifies CASSYSLVQETQYF.

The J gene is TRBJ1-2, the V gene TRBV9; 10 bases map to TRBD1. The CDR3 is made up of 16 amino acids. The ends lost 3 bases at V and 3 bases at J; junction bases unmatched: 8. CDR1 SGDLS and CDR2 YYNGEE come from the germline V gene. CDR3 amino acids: CASSASRDRGDYGYTF. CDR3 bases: TGTGCCAGCAGCGCGTCCCGGGACAGGGGTGACTATGGCTACACCTTC. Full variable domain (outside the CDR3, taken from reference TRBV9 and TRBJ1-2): DSGVTQTPKHLITATGQRVTLRCSPRSGDLSVYWYQQSLDQGLQFLIQYYNGEERAKGNILERFSAQQFPDLHSELNLSSLELGDSALYFCASSASRDRGDYGYTFGSGTRLTVV.

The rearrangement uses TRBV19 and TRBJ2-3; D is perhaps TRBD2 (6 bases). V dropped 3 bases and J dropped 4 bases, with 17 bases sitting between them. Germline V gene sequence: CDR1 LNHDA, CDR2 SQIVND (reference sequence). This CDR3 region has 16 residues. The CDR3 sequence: CASSIGGLLAPDTQYF. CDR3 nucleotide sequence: TGTGCCAGTAGTATTGGCGGCCTCCTAGCGCCAGATACGCAGTATTTT.

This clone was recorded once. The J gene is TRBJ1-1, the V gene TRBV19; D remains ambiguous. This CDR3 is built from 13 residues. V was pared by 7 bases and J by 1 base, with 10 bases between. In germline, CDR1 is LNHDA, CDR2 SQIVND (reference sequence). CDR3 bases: TGTGCCAGTAAGGTGATGGAGAACACTGAAGCTTTCTTT. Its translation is CASKVMENTEAFF.

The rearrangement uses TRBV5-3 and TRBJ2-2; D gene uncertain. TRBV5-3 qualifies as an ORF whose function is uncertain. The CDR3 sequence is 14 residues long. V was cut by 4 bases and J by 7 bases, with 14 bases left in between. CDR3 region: CARSPRLNDGELFF. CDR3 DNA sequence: TGTGCCAGAAGCCCAAGGCTGAATGACGGGGAGCTGTTTTTT.

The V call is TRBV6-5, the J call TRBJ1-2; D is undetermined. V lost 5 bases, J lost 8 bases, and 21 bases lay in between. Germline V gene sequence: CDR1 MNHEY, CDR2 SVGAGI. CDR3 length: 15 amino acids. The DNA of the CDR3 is TGTGCCAGCAGTCGACGACAACCCCAAACAAGAGGCTACACCTTC. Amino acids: CASSRRQPQTRGYTF.

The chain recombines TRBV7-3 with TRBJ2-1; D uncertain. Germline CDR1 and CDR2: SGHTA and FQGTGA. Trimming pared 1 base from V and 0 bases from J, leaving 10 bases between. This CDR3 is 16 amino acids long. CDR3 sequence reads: CASSLSRASSYNEQFF. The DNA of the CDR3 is TGTGCCAGCAGCTTAAGTCGGGCAAGCTCCTACAATGAGCAGTTCTTC.

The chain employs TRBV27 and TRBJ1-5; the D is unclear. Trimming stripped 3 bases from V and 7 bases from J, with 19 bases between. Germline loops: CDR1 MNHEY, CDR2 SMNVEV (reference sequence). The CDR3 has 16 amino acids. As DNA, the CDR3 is TGTGCCAGCAGTTTCGCCCCCCACGGAGTTGTACAGCCCCAGCATTTT. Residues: CASSFAPHGVVQPQHF.

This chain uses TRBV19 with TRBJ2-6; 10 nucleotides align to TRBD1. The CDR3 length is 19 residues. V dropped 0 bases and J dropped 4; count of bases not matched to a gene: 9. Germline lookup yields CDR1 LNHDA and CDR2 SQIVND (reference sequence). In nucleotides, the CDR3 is TGTGCCAGTAGTATAGATCCCAGACAGGGGGCTGGAGGGGCCAACGTCCTGACTTTC. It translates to CASSIDPRQGAGGANVLTF.

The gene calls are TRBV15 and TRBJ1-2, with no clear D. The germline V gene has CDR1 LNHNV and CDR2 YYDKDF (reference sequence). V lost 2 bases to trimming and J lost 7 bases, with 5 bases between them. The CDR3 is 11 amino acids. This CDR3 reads CATSRKGGYTF. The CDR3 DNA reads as TGTGCCACCAGCAGAAAGGGTGGCTACACCTTC.

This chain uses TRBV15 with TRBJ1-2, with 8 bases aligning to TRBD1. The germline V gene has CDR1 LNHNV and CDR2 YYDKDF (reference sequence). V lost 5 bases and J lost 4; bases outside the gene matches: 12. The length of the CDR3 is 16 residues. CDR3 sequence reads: CATSLDRAIRGYGYTF. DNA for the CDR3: TGTGCCACCAGCCTGGACAGGGCGATCCGAGGCTATGGCTACACCTTC.

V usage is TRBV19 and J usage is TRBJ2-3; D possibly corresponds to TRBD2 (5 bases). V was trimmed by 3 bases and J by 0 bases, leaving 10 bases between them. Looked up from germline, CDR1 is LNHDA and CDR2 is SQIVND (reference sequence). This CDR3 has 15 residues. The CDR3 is CASSIEGRSTDTQYF. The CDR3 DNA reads TGTGCCAGTAGTATTGAGGGCAGGAGCACAGATACGCAGTATTTT.

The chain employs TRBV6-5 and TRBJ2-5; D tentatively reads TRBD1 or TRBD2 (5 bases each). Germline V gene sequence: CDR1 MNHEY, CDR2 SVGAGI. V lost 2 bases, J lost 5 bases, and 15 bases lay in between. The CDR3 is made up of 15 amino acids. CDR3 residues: CASSYIGARSETQYF. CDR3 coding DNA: TGTGCCAGCAGTTACATCGGGGCTCGGAGTGAGACCCAGTACTTC.

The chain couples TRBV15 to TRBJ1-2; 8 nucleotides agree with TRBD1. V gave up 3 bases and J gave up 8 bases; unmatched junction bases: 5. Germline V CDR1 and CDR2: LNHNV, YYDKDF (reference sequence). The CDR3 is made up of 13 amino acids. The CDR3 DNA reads TGTGCCACCAGCAGCGCAGGGGGCTCCGGCTACACCTTC. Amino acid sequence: CATSSAGGSGYTF.